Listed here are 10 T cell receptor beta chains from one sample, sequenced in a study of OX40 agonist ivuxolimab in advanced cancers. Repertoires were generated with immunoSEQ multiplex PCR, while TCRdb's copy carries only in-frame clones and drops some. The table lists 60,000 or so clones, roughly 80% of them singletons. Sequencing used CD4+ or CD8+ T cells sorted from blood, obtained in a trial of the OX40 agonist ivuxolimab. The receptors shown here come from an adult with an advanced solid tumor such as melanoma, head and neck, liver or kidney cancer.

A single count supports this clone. The CDR3 DNA reads TGTGCCATCAGTGAGGAGGAGGTTTGGAGCACAGATACGCAGTATTTT. It codes for CAISEEEVWSTDTQYF. The V gene is TRBV10-3, the J gene TRBJ2-3; possible D gene TRBD2, 5 bases. This CDR3 is built from 16 residues. V shed 2 bases and J shed 0 bases, with 12 bases lying between them. Germline CDR1 is ENHRY and CDR2 is SYGVKD.

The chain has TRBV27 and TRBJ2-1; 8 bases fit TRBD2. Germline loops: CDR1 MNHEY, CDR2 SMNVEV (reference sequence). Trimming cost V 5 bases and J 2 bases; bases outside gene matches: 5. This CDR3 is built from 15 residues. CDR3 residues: CASSDAGGAYNEQFF. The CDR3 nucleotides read TGTGCCAGCAGTGACGCGGGGGGTGCCTACAATGAGCAGTTCTTC.

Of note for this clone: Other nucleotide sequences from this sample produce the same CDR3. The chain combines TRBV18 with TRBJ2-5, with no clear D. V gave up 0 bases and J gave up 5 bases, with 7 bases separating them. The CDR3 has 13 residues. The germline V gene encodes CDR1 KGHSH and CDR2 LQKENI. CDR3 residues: CASSPPKVETQYF. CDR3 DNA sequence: TGTGCCAGCTCACCACCGAAGGTTGAGACCCAGTACTTC.

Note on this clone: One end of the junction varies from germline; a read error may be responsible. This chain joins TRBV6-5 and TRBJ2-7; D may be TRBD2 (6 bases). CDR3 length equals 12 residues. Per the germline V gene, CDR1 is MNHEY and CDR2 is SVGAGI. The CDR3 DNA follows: TGTGCCAGCACCTCTAATGGGGAGGTTCTCATCTTC. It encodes CASTSNGEVLIF.

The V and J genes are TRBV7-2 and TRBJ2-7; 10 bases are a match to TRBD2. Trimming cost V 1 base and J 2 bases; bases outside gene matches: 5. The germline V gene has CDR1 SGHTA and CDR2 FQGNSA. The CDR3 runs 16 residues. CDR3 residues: CASSLDLLAGPYEQYF. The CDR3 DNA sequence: TGTGCCAGCAGCTTAGATTTACTAGCGGGGCCCTACGAGCAGTACTTC.

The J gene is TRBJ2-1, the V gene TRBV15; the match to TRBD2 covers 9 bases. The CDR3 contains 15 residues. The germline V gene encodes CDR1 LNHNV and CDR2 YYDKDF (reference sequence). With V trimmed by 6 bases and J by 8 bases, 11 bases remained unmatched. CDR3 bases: TGTGCCACCAGGACGGTGGCGGGAGGGGTGGATGAGCAGTTCTTC. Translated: CATRTVAGGVDEQFF.

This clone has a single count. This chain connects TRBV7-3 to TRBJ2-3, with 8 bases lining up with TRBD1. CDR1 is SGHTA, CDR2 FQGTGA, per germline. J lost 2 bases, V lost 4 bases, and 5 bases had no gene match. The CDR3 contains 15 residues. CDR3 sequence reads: CASSSGGQVTDTQYF. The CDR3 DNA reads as TGTGCCAGCAGCTCTGGGGGACAGGTCACAGATACGCAGTATTTT.

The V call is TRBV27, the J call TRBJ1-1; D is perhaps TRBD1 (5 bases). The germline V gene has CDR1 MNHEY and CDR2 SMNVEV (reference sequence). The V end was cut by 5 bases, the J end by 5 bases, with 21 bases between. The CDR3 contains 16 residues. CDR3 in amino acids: CASSPGVWDLGTEAFF. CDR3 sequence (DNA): TGTGCCAGCAGTCCCGGCGTCTGGGACCTCGGGACTGAAGCTTTCTTT.

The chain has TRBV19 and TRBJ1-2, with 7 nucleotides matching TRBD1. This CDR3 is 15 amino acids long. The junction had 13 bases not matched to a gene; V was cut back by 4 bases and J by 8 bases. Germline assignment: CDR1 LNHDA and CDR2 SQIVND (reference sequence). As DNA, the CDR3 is TGTGCCAGTAGTAGGCCAGGGGGATTATCGAGGGGCTACACCTTC. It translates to CASSRPGGLSRGYTF.

CDR3 region: CASSSRPWFGEQFF. CDR3 bases: TGTGCCAGCAGCTCAAGACCCTGGTTCGGTGAGCAGTTCTTC. V usage is TRBV7-3 and J usage is TRBJ2-1; D remains ambiguous. V dropped 4 bases and J dropped 9 bases, with 16 bases sitting between them. CDR3 length: 14 residues. CDR1 is SGHTA, CDR2 FQGTGA, per germline.